The entry below describes one T cell receptor (beta chain). Its antigen is not identified. V lost 5 bases to trimming and J lost 4 bases, with 8 bases between them. Germline loops: CDR1 SGHRS, CDR2 YFSETQ. There are 12 residues in the CDR3. 13 Jbeta primers and 60 Vbeta primers were used for the PCR. Clones were read by immunoSEQ multiplex PCR, and TCRdb kept only the in-frame ones, dropping some. Among 160,000 or so clones listed, roughly four fifths were seen once. The data are from a study of cytomegalovirus exposure and HLA in healthy donors. Overall study findings and caveats: A later analysis associated roughly 15,000 TCR beta sequences with HLA alleles at a 0.05 false discovery rate. TCR beta chains numbering some 160 were designated cytomegalovirus-associated. Further analysis, carried out later, found HLA-associated TCR beta chains more clonally expanded than equally common other chains. Later analysis demonstrated an association between a missense DCLRE1C variant and TCR beta V- and J-gene trimming.

This sequence was found in a male donor in good health and CMV-seropositive. The chain uses TRBV5-1 and TRBJ2-3, with a weak D call TRBD1 (6 bases). Sequenced input: PBMCs. Here the CDR3 DNA reads TGCGCCAGCAGACAGGGCGCAGATACGCAGTATTTT. This codes for CASRQGADTQYF.